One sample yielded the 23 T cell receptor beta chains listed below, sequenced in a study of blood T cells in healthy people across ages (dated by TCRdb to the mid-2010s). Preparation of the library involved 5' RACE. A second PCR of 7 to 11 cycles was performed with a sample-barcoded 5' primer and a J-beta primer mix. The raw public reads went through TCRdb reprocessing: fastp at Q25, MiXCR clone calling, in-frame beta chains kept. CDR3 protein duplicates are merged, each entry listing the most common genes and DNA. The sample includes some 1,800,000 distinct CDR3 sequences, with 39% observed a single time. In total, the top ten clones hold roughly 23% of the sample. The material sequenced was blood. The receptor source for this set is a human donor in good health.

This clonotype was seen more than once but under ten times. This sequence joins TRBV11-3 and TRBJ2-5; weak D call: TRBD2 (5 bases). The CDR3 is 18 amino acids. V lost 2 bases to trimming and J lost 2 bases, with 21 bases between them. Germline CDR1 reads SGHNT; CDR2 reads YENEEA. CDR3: CASSLFGNLGIIQETQYF. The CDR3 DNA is TGTGCCAGCAGCTTATTCGGGAATTTAGGCATTATTCAAGAGACCCAGTACTTC.

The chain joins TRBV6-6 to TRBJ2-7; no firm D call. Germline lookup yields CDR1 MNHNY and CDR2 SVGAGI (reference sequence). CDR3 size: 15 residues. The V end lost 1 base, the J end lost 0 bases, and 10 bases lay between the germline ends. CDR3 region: CASSYYGVDSYEQYF. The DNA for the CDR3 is TGTGCCAGCAGTTACTATGGCGTTGACTCCTACGAGCAGTACTTC.

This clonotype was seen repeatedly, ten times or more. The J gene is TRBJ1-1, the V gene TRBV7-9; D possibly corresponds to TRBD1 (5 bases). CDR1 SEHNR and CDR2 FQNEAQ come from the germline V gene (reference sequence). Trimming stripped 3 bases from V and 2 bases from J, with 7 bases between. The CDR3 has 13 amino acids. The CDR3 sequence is CASSFDSNTEAFF. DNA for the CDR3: TGTGCCAGCAGCTTTGACAGTAACACTGAAGCTTTCTTT.

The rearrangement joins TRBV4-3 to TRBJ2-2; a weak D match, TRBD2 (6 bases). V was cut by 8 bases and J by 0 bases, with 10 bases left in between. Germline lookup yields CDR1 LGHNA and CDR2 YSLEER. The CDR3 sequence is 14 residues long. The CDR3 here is CASRDFPNTGELFF. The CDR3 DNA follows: TGCGCCAGCCGGGACTTTCCGAACACCGGGGAGCTGTTTTTT.

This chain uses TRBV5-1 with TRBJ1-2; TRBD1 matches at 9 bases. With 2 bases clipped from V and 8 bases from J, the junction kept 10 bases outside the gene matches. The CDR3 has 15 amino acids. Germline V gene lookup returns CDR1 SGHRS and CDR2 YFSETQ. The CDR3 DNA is TGCGCCAGCAGCTTAAGGACAGGGGACTATTACGGCTACACCTTC. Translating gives CASSLRTGDYYGYTF.

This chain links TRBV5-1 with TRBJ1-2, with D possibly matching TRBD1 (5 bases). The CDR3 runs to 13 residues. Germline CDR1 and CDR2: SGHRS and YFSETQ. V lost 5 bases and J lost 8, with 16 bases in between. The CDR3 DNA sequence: TGCGCCAGCAGTTATACAGGCCCCTCGGGCTACACCTTC. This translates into CASSYTGPSGYTF.

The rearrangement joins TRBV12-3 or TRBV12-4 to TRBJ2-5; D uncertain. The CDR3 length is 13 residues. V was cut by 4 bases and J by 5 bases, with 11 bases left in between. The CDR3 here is CASSWAGRETQYF. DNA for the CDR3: TGTGCCAGCAGTTGGGCAGGCAGGGAGACCCAGTACTTC.

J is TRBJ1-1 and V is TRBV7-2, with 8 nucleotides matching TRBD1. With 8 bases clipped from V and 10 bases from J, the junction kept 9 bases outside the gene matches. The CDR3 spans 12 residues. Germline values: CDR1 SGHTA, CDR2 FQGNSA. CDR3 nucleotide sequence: TGTGCCAGCTTCGGACAGGGCGGACGAGCTTTCTTT. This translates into CASFGQGGRAFF.

CDR3 DNA sequence: TGTGCCAGCAGCCAACTGACAGGGGAAGACTACACCTTC. This translates into CASSQLTGEDYTF. The chain joins TRBV13 to TRBJ1-2, with 8 bases that match TRBD1. CDR3 length: 13 amino acids. Germline V lookup: CDR1 PRHDT, CDR2 FYEKMQ (reference sequence). The trim removed 5 bases at V and 10 bases at J, leaving 9 bases unmatched.

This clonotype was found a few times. The CDR3 here is CASSLDAGRGYGYTF. The DNA for the CDR3 is TGTGCCAGCAGCCTGGACGCCGGTCGGGGCTATGGCTACACCTTC. The chain combines TRBV5-5 with TRBJ1-2; D gene ambiguous. Trimming left V 4 bases short and J 4 bases short, with 17 bases between. This CDR3 spans 15 amino acids. Germline CDR1 reads SGHKS; CDR2 reads YYEKEE (reference sequence).

This chain's CDR3 is CASRSAGNQPQHF. The CDR3 region has the DNA TGTGCCAGCAGGAGTGCAGGGAATCAGCCCCAGCATTTT. The J gene is TRBJ1-5, the V gene TRBV6-2 or TRBV6-3; D is possibly TRBD1 (5 bases). Per the germline V gene, CDR1 is MNHEY and CDR2 is SVGEGT. V dropped 6 bases and J dropped 4 bases, with 10 bases sitting between them. The CDR3 has 13 residues.

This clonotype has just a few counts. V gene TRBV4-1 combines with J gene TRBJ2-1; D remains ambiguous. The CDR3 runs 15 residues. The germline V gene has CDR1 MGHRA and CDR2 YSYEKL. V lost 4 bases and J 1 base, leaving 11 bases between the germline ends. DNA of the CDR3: TGCGCCAGCAGCCCTAGATTTCCATCCTACAATGAGCAGTTCTTC. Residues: CASSPRFPSYNEQFF.

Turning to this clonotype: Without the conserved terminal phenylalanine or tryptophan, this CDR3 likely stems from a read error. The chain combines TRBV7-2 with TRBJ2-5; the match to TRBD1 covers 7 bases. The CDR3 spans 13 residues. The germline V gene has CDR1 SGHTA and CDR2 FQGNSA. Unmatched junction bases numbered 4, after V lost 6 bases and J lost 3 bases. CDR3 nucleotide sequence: TGTGCCAGCAGACTAGGGGGCGAAGAGACCCAGTACTGC. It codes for CASRLGGEETQYC.

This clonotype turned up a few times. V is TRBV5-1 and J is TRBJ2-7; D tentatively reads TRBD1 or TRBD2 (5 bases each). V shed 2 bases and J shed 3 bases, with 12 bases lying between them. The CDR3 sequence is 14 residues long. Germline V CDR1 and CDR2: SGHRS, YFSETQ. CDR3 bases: TGCGCCAGCAGCTTTGGAGGCAGGGACTACGAGCAGTACTTC. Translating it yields CASSFGGRDYEQYF.

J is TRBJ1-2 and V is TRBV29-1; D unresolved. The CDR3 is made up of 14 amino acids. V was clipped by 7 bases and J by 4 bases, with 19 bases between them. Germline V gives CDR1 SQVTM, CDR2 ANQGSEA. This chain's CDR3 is CSETGLRNGYGYTF. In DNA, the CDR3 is TGCAGCGAAACTGGACTTAGGAACGGCTATGGCTACACCTTC.

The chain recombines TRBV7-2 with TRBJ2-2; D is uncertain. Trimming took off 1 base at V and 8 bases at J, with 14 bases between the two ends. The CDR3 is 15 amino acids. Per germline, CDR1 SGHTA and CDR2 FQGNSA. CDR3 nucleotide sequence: TGTGCCAGCAGCTTAGTGTCCGGCGTTTCAGGGGAGCTGTTTTTT. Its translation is CASSLVSGVSGELFF.

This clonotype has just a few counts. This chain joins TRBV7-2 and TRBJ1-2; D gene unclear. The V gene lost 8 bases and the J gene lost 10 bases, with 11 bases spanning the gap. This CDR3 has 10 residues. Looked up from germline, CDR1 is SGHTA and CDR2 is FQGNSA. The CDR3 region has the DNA TGTGCCAGCGGGTTTACATCCTACACCTTC. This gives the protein CASGFTSYTF. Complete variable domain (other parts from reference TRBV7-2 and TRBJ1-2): GAGVSQSPSNKVTEKGKDVELRCDPISGHTALYWYRQSLGQGLEFLIYFQGNSAPDKSGLPSDRFSAERTGGSVSTLTIQRTQQEDSAVYLCASGFTSYTFGSGTRLTVV.

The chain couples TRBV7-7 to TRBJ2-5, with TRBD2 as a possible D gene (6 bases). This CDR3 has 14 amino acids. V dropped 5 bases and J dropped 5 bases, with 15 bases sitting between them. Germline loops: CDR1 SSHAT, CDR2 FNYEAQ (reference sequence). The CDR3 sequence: CASSLPGVRETQYF. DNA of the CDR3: TGTGCCAGCAGCCTCCCGGGGGTCCGCGAGACCCAGTACTTC.

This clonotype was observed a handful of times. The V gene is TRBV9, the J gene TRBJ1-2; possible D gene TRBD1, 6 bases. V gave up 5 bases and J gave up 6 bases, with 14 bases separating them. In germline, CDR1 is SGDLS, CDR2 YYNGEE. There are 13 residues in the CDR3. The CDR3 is CASSQEGGNGYTF. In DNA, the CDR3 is TGTGCCAGCAGTCAAGAAGGGGGGAATGGCTACACCTTC.

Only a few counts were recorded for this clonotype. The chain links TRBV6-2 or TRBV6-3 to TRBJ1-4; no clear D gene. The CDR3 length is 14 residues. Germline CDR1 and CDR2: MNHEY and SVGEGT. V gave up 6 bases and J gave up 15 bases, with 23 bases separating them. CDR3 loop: CASSPGIASAGLFF. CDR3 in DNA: TGTGCCAGCAGCCCCGGGATCGCTTCGGCTGGTTTGTTTTTT.

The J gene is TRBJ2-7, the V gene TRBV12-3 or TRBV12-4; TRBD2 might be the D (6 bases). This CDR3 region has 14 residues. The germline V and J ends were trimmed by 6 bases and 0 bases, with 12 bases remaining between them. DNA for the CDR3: TGTGCCAGCAGGAGCAGGAGGGGCTCCTACGAGCAGTACTTC. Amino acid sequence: CASRSRRGSYEQYF.

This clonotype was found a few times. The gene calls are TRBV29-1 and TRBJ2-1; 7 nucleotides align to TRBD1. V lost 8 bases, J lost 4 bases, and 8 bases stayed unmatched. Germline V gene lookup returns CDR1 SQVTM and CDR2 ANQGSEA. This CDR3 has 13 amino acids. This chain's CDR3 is CSPGTDPYNEQFF. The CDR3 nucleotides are TGCAGCCCTGGGACAGACCCGTACAATGAGCAGTTCTTC.

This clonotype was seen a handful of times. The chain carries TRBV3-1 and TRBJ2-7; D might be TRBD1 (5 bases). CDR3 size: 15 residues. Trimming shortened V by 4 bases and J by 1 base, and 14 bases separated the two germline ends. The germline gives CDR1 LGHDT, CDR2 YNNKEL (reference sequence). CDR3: CASSPPAQGSYEQYF. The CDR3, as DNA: TGTGCCAGCAGCCCACCCGCGCAGGGATCCTACGAGCAGTACTTC.